Listed below are T cell receptor beta chains from one sample, sequenced in a study of T cells after yellow fever vaccination. TCRdb redid the calling of the 5' RACE reads with MiXCR, one entry per CDR3 protein. The sample lists 110,000 to 150,000 distinct CDR3 sequences; just over 6.5% were seen once. Sequenced material: CD4+ T cells sorted from PBMCs, taken 10 days after the yellow fever booster vaccination. The receptors were gathered from a man younger than 40 who received the YFV17D yellow fever vaccine. Both conserved end residues are part of each CDR3. Each record gives: clone size, D gene, J gene, V gene, CDR3 length, CDR3 DNA, CDR3 protein. The D gene is left open where the match is weak. The size entry is marked missing in some rows and otherwise reads once, few, many or a size class.

clone size: many; D gene: -; J gene: TRBJ1-1; V gene: TRBV19; CDR3 length: 13; CDR3 DNA: TGTGCCAGTAGTCCATACATGAACACTGAAGCTTTCTTT; CDR3 protein: CASSPYMNTEAFF
clone size: many; D gene: -; J gene: TRBJ2-4; V gene: TRBV5-1; CDR3 length: 13; CDR3 DNA: TGCGCCAGCGGGGACGTTGACAAAAACATTCAGTACTTC; CDR3 protein: CASGDVDKNIQYF
clone size: many; D gene: -; J gene: TRBJ1-6; V gene: TRBV6-1; CDR3 length: 14; CDR3 DNA: TGTGCCAGCAGTGGAAGGTCCTATAATTCACCCCTCCACTTT; CDR3 protein: CASSGRSYNSPLHF
clone size: many; D gene: -; J gene: TRBJ2-3; V gene: TRBV18; CDR3 length: 16; CDR3 DNA: TGTGCCAGCTCACCTCCTCTAGCTGGGGGCACAGATACGCAGTATTTT; CDR3 protein: CASSPPLAGGTDTQYF
clone size: many; D gene: TRBD2; J gene: TRBJ2-7; V gene: TRBV20-1; CDR3 length: 14; CDR3 DNA: TGCAGTGCCCGAGGGGGACTAGCGATGGAGGAGCAGTACTTC; CDR3 protein: CSARGGLAMEEQYF
clone size: many; D gene: -; J gene: TRBJ1-6; V gene: TRBV5-1; CDR3 length: 14; CDR3 DNA: TGCGCCAGCAGCTTGGGTTCGAGTTTTTCACCCCTCCACTTT; CDR3 protein: CASSLGSSFSPLHF
clone size: many; D gene: -; J gene: TRBJ2-7; V gene: TRBV5-1; CDR3 length: 16; CDR3 DNA: TGCGCCAGCAGCATCGACCGGGTCCAAAAGGCCTACGAGCAGTACTTC; CDR3 protein: CASSIDRVQKAYEQYF
clone size: -; D gene: TRBD2; J gene: TRBJ2-2; V gene: TRBV6-4; CDR3 length: 23; CDR3 DNA: TGTGCCAGAAGGATCCCCCCTCAACCACATTACAGGGGAGGACTAGCGGCAACCGGGGAGCTGTTTTTT; CDR3 protein: CARRIPPQPHYRGGLAATGELFF
clone size: many; D gene: -; J gene: TRBJ2-5; V gene: TRBV6-5; CDR3 length: 15; CDR3 DNA: TGTGCCAGCAGTTACTCAGGGCACGGAGCGGAGACCCAGTACTTC; CDR3 protein: CASSYSGHGAETQYF
clone size: many; D gene: -; J gene: TRBJ1-2; V gene: TRBV12-3/TRBV12-4; CDR3 length: 13; CDR3 DNA: TGTGCCAGCAGTTTGAACCAGGGCTATGGCTACACCTTC; CDR3 protein: CASSLNQGYGYTF
clone size: few; D gene: TRBD1; J gene: TRBJ2-7; V gene: TRBV29-1; CDR3 length: 12; CDR3 DNA: TGCAGCGTCGGGACAGGGGTCTTCGAGCAGTACTTC; CDR3 protein: CSVGTGVFEQYF
clone size: -; D gene: -; J gene: TRBJ2-3; V gene: TRBV30; CDR3 length: 11; CDR3 DNA: TGTGCCTGGAGTGTAGAGGATACGCAGTATTTT; CDR3 protein: CAWSVEDTQYF
clone size: many; D gene: TRBD1; J gene: TRBJ2-2; V gene: TRBV6-1; CDR3 length: 14; CDR3 DNA: TGTGCCAGCAGGGAAAACACAGGGGGCGGTGAGCTGTTTTTT; CDR3 protein: CASRENTGGGELFF
clone size: many; D gene: -; J gene: TRBJ2-5; V gene: TRBV20-1; CDR3 length: 12; CDR3 DNA: TGCAGTGCTAGAGGGGGGAGACAGACCCAGTACTTC; CDR3 protein: CSARGGRQTQYF
clone size: many; D gene: TRBD2; J gene: TRBJ2-7; V gene: TRBV20-1; CDR3 length: 14; CDR3 DNA: TGCAGTGCGGCCGGCGGGGGGCTTACCTACGAGCAGTACTTC; CDR3 protein: CSAAGGGLTYEQYF
clone size: -; D gene: TRBD2; J gene: TRBJ2-3; V gene: TRBV20-1; CDR3 length: 13; CDR3 DNA: TGCAGTGCTAACCTAGCGGGTCCAGATACGCAGTATTTT; CDR3 protein: CSANLAGPDTQYF
clone size: many; D gene: -; J gene: TRBJ2-1; V gene: TRBV12-3/TRBV12-4; CDR3 length: 13; CDR3 DNA: TGTGCCAGCAGTTTTCAGCACCACAATGAGCAGTTCTTC; CDR3 protein: CASSFQHHNEQFF
clone size: many; D gene: TRBD2; J gene: TRBJ2-5; V gene: TRBV7-6; CDR3 length: 14; CDR3 DNA: TGTGCCAGCAGCCCACCCGGGGGGAGAGAGACCCAGTACTTC; CDR3 protein: CASSPPGGRETQYF
clone size: few; D gene: TRBD1; J gene: TRBJ2-7; V gene: TRBV28; CDR3 length: 14; CDR3 DNA: TGTGCCAGCTTCCTTCCGGGACAGCCCGGCGAGCAGTACTTC; CDR3 protein: CASFLPGQPGEQYF
clone size: few; D gene: -; J gene: TRBJ2-7; V gene: TRBV3-1; CDR3 length: 15; CDR3 DNA: TGTGCCAGCAGCCAAACCGACGGGATACCCTACGAGCAGTACTTC; CDR3 protein: CASSQTDGIPYEQYF
clone size: many; D gene: -; J gene: TRBJ2-3; V gene: TRBV6-5; CDR3 length: 14; CDR3 DNA: TGTGCCAGCAGTACCCAGAGAGCGACAGATACGCAGTATTTT; CDR3 protein: CASSTQRATDTQYF
clone size: many; D gene: -; J gene: TRBJ2-3; V gene: TRBV5-1; CDR3 length: 15; CDR3 DNA: TGCGCCAGCAGCCCCCAAGGGCAGGGGACAGATACGCAGTATTTT; CDR3 protein: CASSPQGQGTDTQYF
clone size: many; D gene: TRBD2; J gene: TRBJ2-1; V gene: TRBV6-5; CDR3 length: 15; CDR3 DNA: TGTGCCAGCAGTTACGCTAGCGGGAGAAACAATGAGCAGTTCTTC; CDR3 protein: CASSYASGRNNEQFF
clone size: -; D gene: -; J gene: TRBJ2-2; V gene: TRBV7-2; CDR3 length: 15; CDR3 DNA: TGTGCCAGCAGCTTAGTTAGGGTCGGCACCGGGGAGCTGTTTTTT; CDR3 protein: CASSLVRVGTGELFF
clone size: -; D gene: TRBD2; J gene: TRBJ2-1; V gene: TRBV20-1; CDR3 length: 16; CDR3 DNA: TGCAGTGCTAGAGATATAGGGACTAGCGGGAGAGGGGAGCAGTTCTTC; CDR3 protein: CSARDIGTSGRGEQFF
clone size: few; D gene: -; J gene: TRBJ2-3; V gene: TRBV14; CDR3 length: 14; CDR3 DNA: TGTGCCAGCAGCCAAGGTCTAACCACAGATACGCAGTATTTT; CDR3 protein: CASSQGLTTDTQYF
clone size: -; D gene: -; J gene: TRBJ1-4; V gene: TRBV7-2; CDR3 length: 14; CDR3 DNA: TGTGCCAGCAGCTTATCAGGGACTAATGAAAAACTGTTTTTT; CDR3 protein: CASSLSGTNEKLFF
clone size: -; D gene: -; J gene: TRBJ1-1; V gene: TRBV6-1; CDR3 length: 13; CDR3 DNA: TGTGCCAGCAGCCTCCCGGGGGCCTCTGAAGCTTTCTTT; CDR3 protein: CASSLPGASEAFF
clone size: many; D gene: TRBD1; J gene: TRBJ2-5; V gene: TRBV20-1; CDR3 length: 15; CDR3 DNA: TGCAGTGCTAGATCCGGGACAGGGATATTTGAGACCCAGTACTTC; CDR3 protein: CSARSGTGIFETQYF
clone size: many; D gene: -; J gene: TRBJ1-2; V gene: TRBV13; CDR3 length: 15; CDR3 DNA: TGTGCCAGCAGCCTTAGCAGGGGAGCTAACTATGGCTACACCTTC; CDR3 protein: CASSLSRGANYGYTF
clone size: many; D gene: -; J gene: TRBJ1-4; V gene: TRBV16; CDR3 length: 19; CDR3 DNA: TGTGCCAGCAGCCTCCCCGCGACGGGGAGACGGCCAACTAATGAAAAACTGTTTTTT; CDR3 protein: CASSLPATGRRPTNEKLFF
clone size: -; D gene: -; J gene: TRBJ1-6; V gene: TRBV7-3; CDR3 length: 14; CDR3 DNA: TGTGCCAGCAGCTCCGGGGGAAAGAATTCACCCCTCCACTTT; CDR3 protein: CASSSGGKNSPLHF
clone size: many; D gene: -; J gene: TRBJ2-5; V gene: TRBV5-6; CDR3 length: 14; CDR3 DNA: TGTGCCAGCAGCGTCAGTGGTGACCAAGAGACCCAGTACTTC; CDR3 protein: CASSVSGDQETQYF
clone size: many; D gene: TRBD1; J gene: TRBJ2-7; V gene: TRBV12-3/TRBV12-4; CDR3 length: 13; CDR3 DNA: TGTGCCACCTCTCAGGACAGGGGGCGCGAGCAGTACTTC; CDR3 protein: CATSQDRGREQYF